This TCR beta chain is from a study of human T cells and chemical hapten exposure. Background on the study: Reading of the patch tests, which applied 0.01% DPC to the upper back, occurred at 6 days. Study observations and caveats: Donors in the study had alopecia, meaning their immune response may differ from healthy people's. Among expanded TCRs, significantly more large CDR3 similarity clusters formed than among controls.

This CDR3 is built from 15 residues. Losses at the gene ends were 4 bases for V and 5 bases for J; bases not matched to a gene: 7. CDR1 is LGHNA and CDR2 is YNFKEQ in the germline V gene. Authors' analysis steps: Sample TCR counts, which ranged from about 20,000 to 690,600, had a median of roughly 96,000. In TCRdb, the RACE reads were re-called with MiXCR into one record per CDR3 protein. The V and J calls come from TCRdb's annotation, not from the publication. This table holds a few hundred thousand distinct CDR3 sequences, around 4.8% found once. Time point of the sample: patch test 1, 2 weeks after DPC sensitization. Sample treatment: therapeutic diphenylcyclopropenone sensitization with weekly scalp DPC. The sample holds many counts of this clonotype. Its antigen is not known.

The starting material was whole blood, obtained in connection with sensitization to the hapten diphenylcyclopropenone (DPC). The rearrangement uses TRBV4-2 and TRBJ2-1; 8 nucleotides align to TRBD2. The receptor comes from a woman aged 50 to 60 with alopecia areata. Some clones in this sample may be carry-over from other donors' samples. CDR3 loop: CASSPAGAGDNEQFF. The CDR3 bases are TGTGCCAGCAGCCCAGCGGGAGCAGGCGACAATGAGCAGTTCTTC.